This entry describes one T cell receptor (beta chain). Its antigen is currently not known. No base quality information exists; no much larger clone differs at one position. Per the germline V gene, LGHNA is the CDR1 and YSLEER is the CDR2. The cysteine opens and the phenylalanine closes a CDR3 of 17 amino acids. Only the CDR3 DNA is retained, 51 bases long and in frame from the first base. Trimming takes 0 bases off V and 5 bases off J; junction bases not matched to a gene: 9. These data come from a study of Ad26.COV2.S vaccination and SARS-CoV-2 variants (dated by TCRdb to 2020 to 2022). About the investigation overall: Vaccine-arm donors came from COV1001, a multicentre, randomized, double-blind, placebo-controlled phase I-IIa trial of Ad26.COV2.S in healthy adults. Ad26.COV2.S was administered intramuscularly at 5 x 10^10 or 1 x 10^11 viral particles, either as a single shot or as two shots given 56 days apart. Sequencing of the TCRbeta repertoire served to evaluate the specificity and breadth of SARS-CoV-2-reactive T cell receptors following Ad26.COV2.S vaccination. The TCR-sequenced set comprised around 32 samples: some 20 Ad26.COV2.S vaccine recipients, 5 placebo recipients and 8 SARS-CoV-2 convalescent individuals. Trial participants were randomized into five groups of five: low-dose or high-dose Ad26.COV2.S given once or twice, or placebo on both occasions. Investigators did not know the trial group allocation while performing experiments and assessing outcomes.

The immunoSEQ Assay was used to sequence TCRbeta CDR3 regions. After extraction, genomic DNA underwent amplification by bias-controlled multiplex PCR, followed by high-throughput sequencing. The published analysis was carried out like this. To quantify the absolute abundance of each unique TCRbeta CDR3 region, sequences were collapsed and filtered. T cell fraction was estimated by normalizing TCRbeta template counts to usable DNA, with usable DNA measured through amplification of reference genes found in all nucleated cells. Repertoire TCRs were annotated as SARS-CoV-2-specific when V gene, CDR3 amino acid sequence and J gene were exactly matched to a known reactive TCR set. The reference SARS-CoV-2 TCR set was derived from MIRA and filtered for enrichment in COVID-19-positive ImmuneCODE repertoires, a step that removed public or cross-reactive TCRs. Based on the MIRA antigens, annotated TCRs were further analysed at the level of specific ORF or position within ORF. Depth was the summed frequency of annotated unique rearrangements, while breadth was defined as annotated unique rearrangements over total unique productive rearrangements. TCR breadth was compared between groups using two-sided Wilcoxon rank-sum tests. TCRdb retrieved this table from immuneACCESS and kept in-frame rearrangements only. Not all clones are present; in checked studies, unresolved V genes account for under half, and no reason is known for the remainder. V and J calls plus clone size are reproduced from that table; the DNA served to infer D and trimming. Across this sample there are 450,000 to 550,000 clones, with roughly nine tenths seen only once. The top ten clonotypes cover 1.5% to 2% of the sample.

The label giving this sample's treatment or condition can be read as: around 19 received Ad26.COV2.S at low or high dose, single or two shots; several received placebo; per-sample allocation not given. Repertoires of vaccine and placebo recipients were sequenced from samples taken on day 63 after the first injection. Cohort 1b enrolled some 25 adults aged 18-55 years at a single site in Boston, USA, between 29 July and 7 August 2020. As a vaccine, Ad26.COV2.S was a replication-incompetent adenovirus type 26 vector that expressed a prefusion-stabilized SARS-CoV-2 spike protein derived from the original Wuhan strain. General findings and caveats noted by the study authors: Vaccine and placebo recipients had comparable non-spike TCR breadth, which fits with the vaccine containing only spike. The study was not powered for comparison of responses between vaccine doses or regimens. The authors noted that total T cell responses may have been underestimated by the TCR breadth and depth analyses. Higher spike-specific TCR breadth was observed in Ad26.COV2.S recipients than in placebo recipients (P = 0.0014). After vaccination, substantial breadth of spike-specific CD8+ and CD4+ T cell responses was reported.

The chain is made from TRBV4-3 and TRBJ2-5; 10 bases in the junction line up with TRBD2. This TCR derives from a person between 18 and 65 years old who received the Ad26.COV2.S COVID-19 vaccine or a placebo. The sample was peripheral blood, taken in a trial of Ad26.COV2.S vaccine versus placebo. Read as DNA, the sequence is TGCGCCAGCAGCCAAGATCCGGCTAGCGGGGGCTATGAGACCCAGTACTTC. Protein translation: CASSQDPASGGYETQYF.